One sample yielded the 14 T cell receptor beta chains listed below, sequenced in a study of T cell responses to AZD1222 COVID-19 vaccine. Only in-frame clones appear in the TCRdb table, and some are missing; sequencing was by immunoSEQ multiplex PCR. Found here are 60,000 to 75,000 clones, 85% of them singletons; the top ten hold approximately 18%. Sequencing was performed on peripheral blood, taken on day 0 of AZD1222 vaccination. These receptors were collected from an adult in good health.

The chain uses TRBV10-3 and TRBJ1-3; D not certain. Germline CDR1 reads ENHRY; CDR2 reads SYGVKD. This CDR3 region has 13 residues. Trimming left V 0 bases short and J 1 base short, with 1 base between. The CDR3 loop reads CAISESSGNTIYF. CDR3 nucleotide sequence: TGTGCCATCAGTGAGTCGTCTGGAAACACCATATATTTT.

Only a few counts were recorded for this clone. The rearrangement uses TRBV27 and TRBJ2-3; TRBD2 aligns across 10 bases. V was pared by 3 bases and J by 2 bases, with 8 bases of the junction left unmatched. Per the germline V gene, CDR1 is MNHEY and CDR2 is SMNVEV (reference sequence). The CDR3 has 17 residues. CDR3 loop: CASSFGIAGGFTDTQYF. The DNA of the CDR3 is TGTGCCAGCAGTTTCGGGATAGCGGGGGGTTTCACAGATACGCAGTATTTT.

The rearrangement joins TRBV11-2 to TRBJ2-7; D possibly corresponds to TRBD1 (5 bases). Looked up from germline, CDR1 is SGHAT and CDR2 is FQNNGV. The CDR3 has 14 amino acids. The ends were cut back, 1 base at V and 6 bases at J, with 13 bases in the middle. As DNA, the CDR3 is TGTGCCAGCAGCTTAGCCGGCAGGGTATTCGAGCAGTACTTC. This encodes CASSLAGRVFEQYF.

This CDR3 is CAWSDTLGTPLHF. CDR3 DNA sequence: TGTGCCTGGAGTGATACCCTAGGGACACCCCTCCACTTT. The chain is built from TRBV30 and TRBJ1-6; D gene uncertain. CDR3 length equals 13 residues. Trimming took 1 base from V and 11 from J, leaving 12 bases between them. In germline, CDR1 is GTSNPN, CDR2 SVGIG (reference sequence).

CDR3 in DNA: TGTGCCAGCAGAGGTTACACCGGGGAGCTGTTTTTT. Translation gives CASRGYTGELFF. V is TRBV21-1 and J is TRBJ2-2. TRBV21-1 is a pseudogene locus. The length of the CDR3 is 12 residues.

This clone has only one observation. This sequence joins TRBV30 and TRBJ2-5, with TRBD1 as a possible D gene (5 bases). The CDR3 is 14 residues long. Germline CDR1 GTSNPN, CDR2 SVGIG (reference sequence). Trimming stripped 0 bases from V and 5 bases from J, with 13 bases between. This chain's CDR3 is CAWSVQGAGETQYF. The CDR3 DNA sequence: TGTGCCTGGAGTGTACAAGGGGCTGGGGAGACCCAGTACTTC.

The gene calls are TRBV9 and TRBJ2-6; TRBD1 matches 7 bases. V shed 3 bases and J 2 bases; nucleotides not matched to a gene: 2. The CDR3 has 15 amino acids. Looked up from germline, CDR1 is SGDLS and CDR2 is YYNGEE. CDR3: CASSGDRAGANVLTF. CDR3 DNA: TGTGCCAGCAGCGGAGACAGGGCTGGGGCCAACGTCCTGACTTTC.

The rearrangement uses TRBV5-1 and TRBJ2-7; D may be TRBD2 (5 bases). The CDR3 is 15 residues long. Germline CDR1 and CDR2: SGHRS and YFSETQ. The V and J ends lost 0 bases and 1 base respectively, with 11 bases between them. CDR3 amino acids: CASSLGAGQSYEQYF. CDR3 DNA: TGCGCCAGCAGCTTGGGGGCGGGCCAGTCCTACGAGCAGTACTTC.

This rearrangement joins TRBV2 to TRBJ2-2; weak D call: TRBD2 (6 bases). Germline values: CDR1 SNHLY, CDR2 FYNNEI. Trimming removed 6 bases from V and 1 base from J, with 9 bases in between. This CDR3 comprises 14 residues. CDR3 protein: CASREGLNTGELFF. The CDR3 nucleotides are TGTGCCAGCAGGGAGGGATTGAACACCGGGGAGCTGTTTTTT.

The chain combines TRBV5-4 with TRBJ2-7; weak D call: TRBD1 (6 bases). The CDR3 length is 16 residues. Germline V gives CDR1 SGHNT, CDR2 YYREEE (reference sequence). V lost 4 bases, J lost 0 bases, and 17 bases lay in between. CDR3 bases: TGTGCCAGCAGCGGTGAAGGACAGCCAAGCTCCTACGAGCAGTACTTC. It yields the protein CASSGEGQPSSYEQYF.

The chain joins TRBV14 to TRBJ2-6, with 7 bases that match TRBD2. The germline V gene has CDR1 SGHDN and CDR2 FVKESK. The J segment lost 8 bases and the V segment lost 4 bases, leaving 8 bases of the junction unmatched. The CDR3 runs 15 residues. CDR3 DNA: TGTGCCAGCAGCCGGGTGAGCGGGGTGTCCAACGTCCTGACTTTC. Protein sequence: CASSRVSGVSNVLTF.

J is TRBJ1-1 and V is TRBV3-1 (or the pseudogene TRBV3-2); D is ambiguous. V was shortened by 2 bases and J by 1 base, with 11 bases between the two germline ends. This CDR3 contains 15 residues. Looked up from germline, CDR1 is LGHDT and CDR2 is YNNKEL (reference sequence). The chain's CDR3 is CASSQLTTKNTEAFF. DNA of the CDR3: TGTGCCAGCAGCCAACTGACAACTAAGAACACTGAAGCTTTCTTT.

The chain employs TRBV5-5 and TRBJ1-5; 9 bases fit TRBD1. Germline CDR1 SGHKS, CDR2 YYEKEE (reference sequence). The CDR3 consists of 16 residues. V dropped 4 bases and J dropped 6; count of bases not matched to a gene: 11. CDR3 nucleotide sequence: TGTGCCAGCAGCCCGCGGACAGGGGAAATCGGTCAGCCCCAGCATTTT. It encodes CASSPRTGEIGQPQHF.

The chain joins TRBV30 to TRBJ2-1, with no clear D. Trimming took 2 bases from V and 8 from J, leaving 13 bases between them. The CDR3 runs 13 residues. From germline, CDR1 is GTSNPN and CDR2 SVGIG (reference sequence). The CDR3 nucleotides read TGTGCCTGGAGTCCCACCTTAGTCTATGAGCAGTTCTTC. Encoded protein: CAWSPTLVYEQFF.